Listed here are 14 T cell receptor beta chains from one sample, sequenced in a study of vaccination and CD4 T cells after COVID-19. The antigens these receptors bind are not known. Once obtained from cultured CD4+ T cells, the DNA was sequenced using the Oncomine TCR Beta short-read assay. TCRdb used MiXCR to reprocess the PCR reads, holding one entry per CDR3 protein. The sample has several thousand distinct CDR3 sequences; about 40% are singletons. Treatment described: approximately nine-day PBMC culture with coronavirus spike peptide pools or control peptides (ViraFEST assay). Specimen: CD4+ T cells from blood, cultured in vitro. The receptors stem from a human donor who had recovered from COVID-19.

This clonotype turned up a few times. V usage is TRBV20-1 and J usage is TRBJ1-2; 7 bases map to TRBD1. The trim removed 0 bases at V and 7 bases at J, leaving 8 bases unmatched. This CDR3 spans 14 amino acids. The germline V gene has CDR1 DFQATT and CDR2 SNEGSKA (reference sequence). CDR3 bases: TGCAGTGCTAGAGATCTGGGCAGGGGGGGTGGCTACACCTTC. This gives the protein CSARDLGRGGGYTF.

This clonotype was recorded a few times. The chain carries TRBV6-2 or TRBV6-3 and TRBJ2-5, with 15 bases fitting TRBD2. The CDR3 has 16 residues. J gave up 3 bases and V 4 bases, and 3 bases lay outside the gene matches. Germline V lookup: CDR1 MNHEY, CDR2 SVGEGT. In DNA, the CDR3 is TGTGCCAGCAGTTGGACTAGCGGGGGGGCTAAAGAGACCCAGTACTTC. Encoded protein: CASSWTSGGAKETQYF.

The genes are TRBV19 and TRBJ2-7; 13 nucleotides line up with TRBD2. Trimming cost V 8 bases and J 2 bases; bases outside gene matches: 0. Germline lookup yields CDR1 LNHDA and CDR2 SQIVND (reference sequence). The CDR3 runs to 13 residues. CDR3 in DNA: TGTGCCAGTGGACTAGCGGGAGCCTACGAGCAGTACTTC. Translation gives CASGLAGAYEQYF.

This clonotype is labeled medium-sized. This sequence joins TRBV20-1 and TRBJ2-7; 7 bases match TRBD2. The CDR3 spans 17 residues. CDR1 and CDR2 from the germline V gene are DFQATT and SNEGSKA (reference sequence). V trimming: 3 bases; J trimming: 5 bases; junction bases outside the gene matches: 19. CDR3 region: CSARARMGGGSIHEQYF. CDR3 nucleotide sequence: TGCAGTGCTAGGGCCCGGATGGGAGGCGGGAGTATCCACGAGCAGTACTTC.

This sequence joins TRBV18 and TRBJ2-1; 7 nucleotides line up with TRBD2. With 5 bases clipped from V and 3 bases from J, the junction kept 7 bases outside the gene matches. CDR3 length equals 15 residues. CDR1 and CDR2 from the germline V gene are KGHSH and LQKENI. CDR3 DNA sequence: TGTGCCAGCTCAAAAGTGCTAGCGGACTACAATGAGCAGTTCTTC. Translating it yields CASSKVLADYNEQFF.

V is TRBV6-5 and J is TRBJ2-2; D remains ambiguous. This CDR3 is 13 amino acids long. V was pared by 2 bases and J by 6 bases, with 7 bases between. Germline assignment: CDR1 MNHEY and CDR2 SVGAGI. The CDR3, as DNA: TGTGCCAGCAGTTACATGAGGTCCGGGGAGCTGTTTTTT. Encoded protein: CASSYMRSGELFF.

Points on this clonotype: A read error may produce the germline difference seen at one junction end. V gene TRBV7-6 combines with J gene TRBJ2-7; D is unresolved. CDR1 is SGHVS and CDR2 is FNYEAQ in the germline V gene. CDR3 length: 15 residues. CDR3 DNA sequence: TGTGCTAGCAGCTTAAGCGTTGGCCCTTACTACGAGCAGTACTTC. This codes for CASSLSVGPYYEQYF. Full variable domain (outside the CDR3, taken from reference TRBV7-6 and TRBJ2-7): GAGVSQSPRYKVTKRGQDVALRCDPISGHVSLYWYRQALGQGPEFLTYFNYEAQQDKSGLPNDRFSAERPEGSISTLTIQRTEQRDSAMYRCASSLSVGPYYEQYFGPGTRLTVT.

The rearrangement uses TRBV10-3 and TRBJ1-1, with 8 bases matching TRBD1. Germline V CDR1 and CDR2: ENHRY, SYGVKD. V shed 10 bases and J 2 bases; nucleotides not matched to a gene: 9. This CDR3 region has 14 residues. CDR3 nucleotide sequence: TGTGCCACTGGACTCACAGGGGGTAACACTGAAGCTTTCTTT. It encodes CATGLTGGNTEAFF.

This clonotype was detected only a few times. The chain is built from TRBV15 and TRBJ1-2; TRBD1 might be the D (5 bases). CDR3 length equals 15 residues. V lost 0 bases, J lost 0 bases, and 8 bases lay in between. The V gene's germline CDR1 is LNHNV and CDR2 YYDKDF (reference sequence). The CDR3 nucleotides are TGTGCCACCAGCAGAGAAGCAGGGACTAACTATGGCTACACCTTC. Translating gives CATSREAGTNYGYTF.

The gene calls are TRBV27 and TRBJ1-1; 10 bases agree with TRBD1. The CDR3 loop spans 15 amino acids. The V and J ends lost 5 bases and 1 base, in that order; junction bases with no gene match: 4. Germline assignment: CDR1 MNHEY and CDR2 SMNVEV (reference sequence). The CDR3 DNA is TGTGCCAGCAGTCCCCGACAGGGGGCGAACACTGAAGCTTTCTTT. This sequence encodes CASSPRQGANTEAFF.

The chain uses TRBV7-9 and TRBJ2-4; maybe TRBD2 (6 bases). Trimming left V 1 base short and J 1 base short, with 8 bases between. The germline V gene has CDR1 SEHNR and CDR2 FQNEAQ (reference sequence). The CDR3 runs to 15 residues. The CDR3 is CASSLVGGAKNIQYF. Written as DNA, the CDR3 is TGTGCCAGCAGCTTAGTGGGGGGTGCCAAAAACATTCAGTACTTC. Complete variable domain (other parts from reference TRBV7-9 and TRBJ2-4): DTGVSQNPRHKITKRGQNVTFRCDPISEHNRLYWYRQTLGQGPEFLTYFQNEAQLEKSRLLSDRFSAERPKGSFSTLEIQRTEQGDSAMYLCASSLVGGAKNIQYFGAGTRLSVL.

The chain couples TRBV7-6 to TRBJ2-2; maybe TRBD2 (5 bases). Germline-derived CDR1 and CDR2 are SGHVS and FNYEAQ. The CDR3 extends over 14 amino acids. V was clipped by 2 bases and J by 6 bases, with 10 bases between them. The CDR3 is CASSLMMGAGELFF. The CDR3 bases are TGTGCCAGCAGCTTAATGATGGGAGCCGGGGAGCTGTTTTTT.

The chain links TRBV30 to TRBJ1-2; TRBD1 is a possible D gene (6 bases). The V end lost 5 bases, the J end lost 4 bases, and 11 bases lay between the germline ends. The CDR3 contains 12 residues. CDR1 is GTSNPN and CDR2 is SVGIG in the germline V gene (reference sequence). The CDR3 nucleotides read TGTGCCTGGGGGAGGGACATCTATGGCTACACCTTC. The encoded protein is CAWGRDIYGYTF.

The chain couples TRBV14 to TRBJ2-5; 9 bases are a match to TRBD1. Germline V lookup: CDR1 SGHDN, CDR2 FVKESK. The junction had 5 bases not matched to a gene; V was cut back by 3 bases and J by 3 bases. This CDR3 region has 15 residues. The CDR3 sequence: CASSQLGTGKETQYF. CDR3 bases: TGTGCCAGCAGCCAGTTAGGGACAGGGAAAGAGACCCAGTACTTC.